Described below is a single TCR beta chain sequence and its context. Its specific antigen is unknown. It has no much larger one-base neighbor in the sample; base qualities were not kept. This sample is drawn from a study of blood T cell repertoires in COVID-19 (dated by TCRdb to 2020 to 2021). Background for the entire study: Collaborator samples came from the United States, Italy and Spain and covered acute and convalescent phases of COVID-19. The prospective study material was composed of cDNA or gDNA derived from T cells, B-cell-depleted T cells, or PBMCs. Subjects who had been exposed to COVID-19, were actively infected with it, or had recovered from it provided the deeply sampled blood TCRbeta repertoires that made up the dataset. The repertoires were released in a freely available public database intended as a resource for research on the immune response to SARS-CoV-2. Samples came from the ongoing ImmuneRACE study (first 160 participants) plus 1,254 subjects from 6 global collaborators. A de-identified subject ID, COVID-19 status, age in years and sex were almost always included in the sample metadata. Where available, HLA class I and class II types were obtained from metadata supplied by the sample provider rather than from assay-based typing. What the research found in general, with its limitations: Clinical and demographic metadata were provided uncurated, with the amount varying by source and participant.

The collaborating institutions used their own protocols to collect whole blood in K2EDTA tubes. For TCRbeta analysis, collaborators shipped samples as frozen whole blood, isolated PBMCs, or DNA extracted from either of those sample types. TCRbeta CDR3 regions were amplified from genomic DNA by means of the immunoSEQ Assay, a bias-controlled multiplex PCR. On the study's bioinformatics: The number of nucleated cells in each sample was estimated from the amplification of reference gene primers within the assay. Sequence reads were collapsed and filtered to measure the absolute abundance of every unique TCRbeta CDR3 rearrangement. For each sample, productive Simpson clonality was calculated as the square root of Simpson's diversity index across productive rearrangements. The table was pulled from immuneACCESS by TCRdb, which kept in-frame rearrangements only. Such tables lose some clones; where checked, under half of the loss comes from unresolved V genes, and the rest has no known cause. The V and J calls and clone size are taken from that table; D and trimming were inferred from the DNA. This sample lists around 210,000 clones; around 81% were detected once. Together, the top ten hold 4.5% to 7% of the sample.

The sequence came from a woman between 70 and 85 years old with acute or convalescent COVID-19. Sequencing was done on a sample of peripheral blood.

The CDR3 region: CASSTWTGRSTEAFF. The DNA reads as follows: TGTGCCAGCAGCACCTGGACAGGCCGGAGTACTGAAGCTTTCTTT. The rearranged segments are TRBV5-6 and TRBJ1-1, and TRBD1 matches 7 of the central bases. V has 4 bases trimmed and J has 5 bases trimmed; junction bases matching no gene number 11. From cysteine to phenylalanine, the CDR3 is 15 amino acids long. Solely the CDR3 DNA is kept, with 45 bases framed from the first base. The germline V gene sets CDR1 to SGHDT and CDR2 to YYEEEE. Where the CDR3 stops, the reference TRBV5-6 and TRBJ1-1 genes take over; the full variable domain is DAGVTQSPTHLIKTRGQQVTLRCSPKSGHDTVSWYQQALGQGPQFIFQYYEEEERQRGNFPDRFSGHQFPNYSSELNVNALLLGDSALYLCASSTWTGRSTEAFFGQGTRLTVV.